The 20 T cell receptor beta chains below were found in one sample sequenced in a study of blood T cells in healthy people across ages. With a J-beta primer mix and a sample-barcoded 5' primer, a second PCR ran about 7 to 11 cycles. A single record per CDR3 protein comes from TCRdb applying MiXCR to the 5' RACE reads. The sample holds around 800,000 distinct CDR3 sequences, 44% seen once. Material for sequencing was blood. The receptors were sampled from a man between 60 and 70 years old in good health.

The chain links TRBV5-4 to TRBJ2-7, with D possibly TRBD1 on 6 matching bases. The CDR3 sequence is 13 residues long. Per the germline V gene, CDR1 is SGHNT and CDR2 is YYREEE (reference sequence). V was shortened by 4 bases and J by 1 base, with 9 bases between the two germline ends. The CDR3 nucleotides read TGTGCCAGCAGCCATGGACAGTCCTACGAGCAGTACTTC. This translates into CASSHGQSYEQYF.

The genes are TRBV20-1 and TRBJ2-3, with D possibly TRBD1 on 5 matching bases. Germline V gene sequence: CDR1 DFQATT, CDR2 SNEGSKA (reference sequence). The germline V and J ends were trimmed by 7 bases and 2 bases, with 16 bases remaining between them. The CDR3 sequence is 14 residues long. This CDR3 reads CSDKGCRPTDTQYF. The CDR3 bases are TGCAGTGATAAGGGGTGCAGGCCCACAGATACGCAGTATTTT.

V is TRBV7-3 and J is TRBJ2-1; 12 nucleotides align to TRBD2. V trimming: 1 base; J trimming: 7 bases; junction bases outside the gene matches: 14. Looked up from germline, CDR1 is SGHTA and CDR2 is FQGTGA. CDR3 length: 19 amino acids. The CDR3 nucleotides are TGTGCCAGCAGCTTAATCGTAGGGCTAGCGGGGGGGCCTTCAAATGAGCAGTTCTTC. Translating gives CASSLIVGLAGGPSNEQFF.

This sequence joins TRBV27 and TRBJ1-1, with D unresolved. The germline CDR1 and CDR2 sequences are MNHEY and SMNVEV (reference sequence). V shed 5 bases and J shed 10 bases, with 8 bases lying between them. CDR3 size: 10 residues. The CDR3 spells CASSRFLAFF. CDR3 DNA sequence: TGTGCCAGCAGTCGCTTTTTAGCTTTCTTT.

This sequence joins TRBV29-1 and TRBJ2-1, with D possibly matching TRBD1 (5 bases). V shed 5 bases and J shed 6 bases, with 23 bases lying between them. CDR3 length: 16 amino acids. In germline, CDR1 is SQVTM, CDR2 ANQGSEA. The CDR3 DNA reads as TGCAGCGTTCACAGGCACTATATCCTCGTAATCAATGAGCAGTTCTTC. It translates to CSVHRHYILVINEQFF.

This clonotype was counted a single time. J is TRBJ1-2 and V is TRBV3-1; no clear D gene. The V and J ends lost 2 bases and 4 bases respectively, with 8 bases between them. CDR1 LGHDT and CDR2 YNNKEL come from the germline V gene (reference sequence). The CDR3 has 13 residues. The CDR3 nucleotides are TGTGCCAGCAGCCAAAAGGACTTCTATGGCTACACCTTC. This encodes CASSQKDFYGYTF.

This clonotype occurred a few times. V gene TRBV7-2 combines with J gene TRBJ2-7; 7 bases fit TRBD1. This CDR3 has 15 amino acids. V was clipped by 1 base and J by 3 bases; unmatched bases: 6. Germline values: CDR1 SGHTA, CDR2 FQGNSA. The CDR3 bases are TGTGCCAGCAGCTTAGGGCATGCAGGGGGCTACGAGCAGTACTTC. Translation: CASSLGHAGGYEQYF.

This clonotype appeared a few times. The chain combines TRBV2 with TRBJ2-5, with D possibly being TRBD1 or TRBD2 (5 bases each). The tail of the sequence fits TRBJ2-1 better, so the J call may be wrong. The CDR3 runs 14 residues. Per the germline V gene, CDR1 is SNHLY and CDR2 is FYNNEI. The CDR3 sequence: CASNRDGHQETQFF. In DNA form, the CDR3 reads TGTGCCAGCAACCGGGACGGTCACCAAGAGACCCAGTTCTTC.

The V gene is TRBV12-3 or TRBV12-4, the J gene TRBJ2-2; D is uncertain. Trimming left V 1 base short and J 9 bases short, with 6 bases between. The CDR3 spans 12 residues. The CDR3 bases are TGTGCCAGCAGTTTAGGTGGCAGGGAGCTGTTTTTT. This codes for CASSLGGRELFF.

This clonotype was recorded a few times. CDR3 in amino acids: CASSLGGAKQETQYF. CDR3 DNA sequence: TGCGCCAGCAGCTTGGGCGGGGCTAAACAAGAGACCCAGTACTTC. V is TRBV5-1 and J is TRBJ2-7, with a possible D match to TRBD2 (6 bases). The J call may be incorrect, as the DNA end agrees better with TRBJ2-5. This CDR3 has 15 amino acids. The germline V gene encodes CDR1 SGHRS and CDR2 YFSETQ.

This rearrangement joins TRBV7-3 to TRBJ2-5, with TRBD2 matching over 7 bases. This CDR3 has 17 residues. The ends lost 1 base at V and 1 base at J; junction bases unmatched: 9. Germline values: CDR1 SGHTA, CDR2 FQGTGA. The CDR3 DNA sequence: TGTGCCAGCAGCTTAAGAGGGACTAACTTAACCCAAGAGACCCAGTACTTC. This sequence encodes CASSLRGTNLTQETQYF.

This clonotype was picked up a small number of times. V gene TRBV15 combines with J gene TRBJ2-2, with D perhaps matching TRBD1 (5 bases). The germline V gene encodes CDR1 LNHNV and CDR2 YYDKDF (reference sequence). Trimming removed 0 bases from V and 5 bases from J, with 13 bases in between. The CDR3 totals 16 residues. CDR3 in amino acids: CATSRDGAVGTGELFF. The DNA of the CDR3 is TGTGCCACCAGCAGAGATGGGGCAGTAGGGACCGGGGAGCTGTTTTTT.

The sample holds a few counts of this clonotype. The rearrangement links TRBV9 to TRBJ2-3; 12 bases are a match to TRBD2. Germline V gene lookup returns CDR1 SGDLS and CDR2 YYNGEE. CDR3 length: 18 amino acids. Germline trimming cut 4 bases from V and 0 bases from J; bases unmatched to any gene: 9. CDR3: CASSKPGLAGQSTDTQYF. The CDR3 coding sequence is TGTGCCAGCAGCAAGCCGGGACTAGCGGGCCAAAGCACAGATACGCAGTATTTT.

The chain links TRBV20-1 to TRBJ2-5; D is uncertain. Trimming stripped 3 bases from V and 1 base from J, with 18 bases between. This CDR3 has 16 residues. In germline, CDR1 is DFQATT, CDR2 SNEGSKA (reference sequence). CDR3 in amino acids: CSARGKADKGQETQYF. The DNA of the CDR3 is TGCAGTGCTAGGGGTAAAGCCGATAAGGGCCAAGAGACCCAGTACTTC.

This clonotype came up a few times. This chain connects TRBV29-1 to TRBJ2-3, with 11 bases identical to TRBD2. Germline CDR1 is SQVTM and CDR2 is ANQGSEA. The CDR3 sequence is 16 residues long. V was pared by 4 bases and J by 2 bases, with 8 bases of the junction left unmatched. CDR3 in amino acids: CSVVLAGGLFTDTQYF. The CDR3 coding sequence is TGCAGCGTTGTTCTAGCGGGGGGCCTCTTCACAGATACGCAGTATTTT.

This chain joins TRBV4-1 and TRBJ1-1; D is unclear. The ends were cut back, 0 bases at V and 9 bases at J, with 17 bases in the middle. The CDR3 is 15 amino acids. Germline CDR1 is MGHRA and CDR2 is YSYEKL. Here the CDR3 reads CASSQDPAVIVKAFF. Here the CDR3 DNA reads TGCGCCAGCAGCCAAGATCCGGCTGTGATTGTTAAAGCTTTCTTT.

V usage is TRBV6-5 and J usage is TRBJ2-2; 9 nucleotides match TRBD1. Per germline, CDR1 MNHEY and CDR2 SVGAGI. The CDR3 has 14 amino acids. V shed 3 bases, J shed 7 bases, and the junction held 3 bases outside the gene matches. The DNA of the CDR3 is TGTGCCAGCAGTTATGACAGGGGGAACGGGGAGCTGTTTTTT. Translating gives CASSYDRGNGELFF.

The chain joins TRBV5-1 to TRBJ2-1; possible D gene TRBD2, 5 bases. The germline V gene has CDR1 SGHRS and CDR2 YFSETQ. This CDR3 has 14 amino acids. V was cut by 3 bases and J by 4 bases, with 11 bases left in between. Written as DNA, the CDR3 is TGCGCCAGCAGCTCGAGGGCAGGTTACAATGAGCAGTTCTTC. It encodes CASSSRAGYNEQFF.

V and J are TRBV13 and TRBJ2-1; D unclear. This CDR3 is built from 15 residues. Germline V gene lookup returns CDR1 PRHDT and CDR2 FYEKMQ (reference sequence). Trimming pared 5 bases from V and 4 bases from J, leaving 15 bases between. The CDR3 DNA sequence: TGTGCCAGCAGCGCCTTCGATAGAGGTTACAATGAGCAGTTCTTC. This gives the protein CASSAFDRGYNEQFF.

This clonotype appeared a few times. V gene TRBV6-5 combines with J gene TRBJ2-4; 7 bases line up with TRBD1. Germline V lookup: CDR1 MNHEY, CDR2 SVGAGI. The junction had 16 bases not matched to a gene; V was cut back by 4 bases and J by 7 bases. This CDR3 contains 17 residues. Here the CDR3 reads CASSSTQATGNRNIQYF. The DNA of the CDR3 is TGTGCCAGCAGTTCAACACAGGCGACAGGGAATAGGAACATTCAGTACTTC.